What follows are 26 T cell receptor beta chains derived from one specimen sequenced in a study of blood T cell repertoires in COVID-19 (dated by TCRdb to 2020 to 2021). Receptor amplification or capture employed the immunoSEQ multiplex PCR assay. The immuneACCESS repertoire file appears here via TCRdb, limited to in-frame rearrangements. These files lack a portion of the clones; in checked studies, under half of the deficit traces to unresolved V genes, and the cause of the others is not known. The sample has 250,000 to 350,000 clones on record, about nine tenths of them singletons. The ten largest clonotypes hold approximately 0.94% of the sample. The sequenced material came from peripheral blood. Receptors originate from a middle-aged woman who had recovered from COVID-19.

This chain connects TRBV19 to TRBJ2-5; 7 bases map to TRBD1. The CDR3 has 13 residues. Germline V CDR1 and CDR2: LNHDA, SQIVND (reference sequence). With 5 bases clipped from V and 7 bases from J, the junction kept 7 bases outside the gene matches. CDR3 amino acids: CASSPRTGGTQYF. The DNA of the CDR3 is TGTGCCAGTAGTCCCCGGACAGGCGGGACCCAGTACTTC.

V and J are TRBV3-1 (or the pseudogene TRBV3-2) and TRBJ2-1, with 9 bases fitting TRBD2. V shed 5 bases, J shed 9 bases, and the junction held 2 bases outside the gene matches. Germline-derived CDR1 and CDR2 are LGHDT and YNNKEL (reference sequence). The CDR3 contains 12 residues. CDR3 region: CASSLLAGEQFF. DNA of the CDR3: TGTGCCAGCAGCTTACTAGCGGGTGAGCAGTTCTTC.

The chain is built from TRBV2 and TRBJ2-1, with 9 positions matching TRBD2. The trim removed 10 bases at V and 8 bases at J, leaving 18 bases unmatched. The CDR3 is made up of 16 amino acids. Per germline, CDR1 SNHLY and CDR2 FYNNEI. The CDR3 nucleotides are TGTGCCACCTCGGGGGCCCCTGGGACTAGCCGGTATGAGCAGTTCTTC. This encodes CATSGAPGTSRYEQFF.

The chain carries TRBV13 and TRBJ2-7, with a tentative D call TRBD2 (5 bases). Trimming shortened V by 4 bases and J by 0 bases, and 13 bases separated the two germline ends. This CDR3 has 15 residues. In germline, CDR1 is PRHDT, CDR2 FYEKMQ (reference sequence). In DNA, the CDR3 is TGTGCCAGCAGCTGGACCCATGAGGGCTCCTACGAGCAGTACTTC. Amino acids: CASSWTHEGSYEQYF.

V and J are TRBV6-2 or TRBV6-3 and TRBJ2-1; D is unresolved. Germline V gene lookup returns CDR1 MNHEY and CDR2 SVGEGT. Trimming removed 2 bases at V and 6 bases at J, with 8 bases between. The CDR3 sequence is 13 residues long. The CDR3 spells CASSYPVPNEQFF. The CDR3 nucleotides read TGTGCCAGCAGTTACCCCGTTCCCAATGAGCAGTTCTTC.

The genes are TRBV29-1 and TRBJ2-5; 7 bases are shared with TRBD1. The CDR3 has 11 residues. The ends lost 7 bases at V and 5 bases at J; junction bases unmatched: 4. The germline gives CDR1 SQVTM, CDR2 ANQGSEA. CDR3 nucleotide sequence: TGCAGCGGCCTCAGGGGGGAGACCCAGTACTTC. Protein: CSGLRGETQYF.

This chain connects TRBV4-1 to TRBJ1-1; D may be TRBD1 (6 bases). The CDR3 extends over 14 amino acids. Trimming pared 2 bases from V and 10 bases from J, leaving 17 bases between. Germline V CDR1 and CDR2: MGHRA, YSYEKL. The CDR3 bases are TGCGCCAGCAGCCAAAACCTAGGGGGAAAGGGAGCTTTCTTT. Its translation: CASSQNLGGKGAFF.

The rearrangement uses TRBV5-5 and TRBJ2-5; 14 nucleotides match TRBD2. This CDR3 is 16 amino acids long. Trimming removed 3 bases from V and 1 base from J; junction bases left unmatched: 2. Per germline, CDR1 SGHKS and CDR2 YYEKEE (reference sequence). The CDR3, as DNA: TGTGCCAGCAGCTCCGGGACTAGCGGGAGCCAAGAGACCCAGTACTTC. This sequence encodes CASSSGTSGSQETQYF.

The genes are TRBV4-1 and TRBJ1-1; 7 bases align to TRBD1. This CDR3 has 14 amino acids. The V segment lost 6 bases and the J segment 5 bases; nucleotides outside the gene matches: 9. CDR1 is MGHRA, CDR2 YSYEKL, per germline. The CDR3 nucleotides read TGCGCCAGCAGGCACGACAGGGTCTCGACTGAAGCTTTCTTT. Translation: CASRHDRVSTEAFF.

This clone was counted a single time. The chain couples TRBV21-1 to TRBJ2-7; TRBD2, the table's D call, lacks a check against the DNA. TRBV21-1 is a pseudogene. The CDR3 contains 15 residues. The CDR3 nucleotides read TGTGCCAGCAGCAAATACCCCGGGAGGGGGAGCGGGCAGTACTTC. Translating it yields CASSKYPGRGSGQYF.

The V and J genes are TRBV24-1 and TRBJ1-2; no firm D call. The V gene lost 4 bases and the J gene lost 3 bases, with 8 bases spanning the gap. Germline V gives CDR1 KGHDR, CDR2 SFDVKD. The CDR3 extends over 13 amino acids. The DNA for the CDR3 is TGTGCCACCAGTGACAGTGGTTACTATGGCTACACCTTC. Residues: CATSDSGYYGYTF.

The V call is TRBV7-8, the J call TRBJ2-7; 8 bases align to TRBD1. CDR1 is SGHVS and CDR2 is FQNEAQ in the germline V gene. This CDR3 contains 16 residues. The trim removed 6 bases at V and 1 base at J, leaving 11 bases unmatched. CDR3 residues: CASRQERTGLSYEQYF. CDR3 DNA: TGTGCCAGCAGGCAAGAAAGGACAGGGCTATCCTACGAGCAGTACTTC. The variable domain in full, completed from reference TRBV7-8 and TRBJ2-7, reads GAGVSQSPRYKVAKRGQDVALRCDPISGHVSLFWYQQALGQGPEFLTYFQNEAQLDKSGLPSDRFFAERPEGSVSTLKIQRTQQEDSAVYLCASRQERTGLSYEQYFGPGTRLTVT.

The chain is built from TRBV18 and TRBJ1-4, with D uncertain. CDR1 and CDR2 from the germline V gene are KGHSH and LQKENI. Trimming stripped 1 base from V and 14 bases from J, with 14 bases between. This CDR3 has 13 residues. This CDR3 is CASSPREPHLLFF. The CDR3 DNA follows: TGTGCCAGCTCACCACGGGAGCCACACCTTCTGTTTTTT.

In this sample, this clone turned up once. This CDR3 reads CASSSAGSGRDYEQYF. The DNA of the CDR3 is TGTGCCAGCAGCTCAGCGGGTAGCGGGAGGGACTACGAGCAGTACTTC. The chain links TRBV9 to TRBJ2-7, with 11 positions matching TRBD2. With 4 bases clipped from V and 3 bases from J, the junction kept 9 bases outside the gene matches. Germline V gene sequence: CDR1 SGDLS, CDR2 YYNGEE. The CDR3 has 16 residues.

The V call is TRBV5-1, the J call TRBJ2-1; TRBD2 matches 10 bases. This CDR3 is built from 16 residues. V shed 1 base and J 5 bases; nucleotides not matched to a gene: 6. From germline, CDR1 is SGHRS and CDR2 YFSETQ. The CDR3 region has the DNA TGCGCCAGCAGCTTGTCCCTAGCGGGAGTAAACAATGAGCAGTTCTTC. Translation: CASSLSLAGVNNEQFF.

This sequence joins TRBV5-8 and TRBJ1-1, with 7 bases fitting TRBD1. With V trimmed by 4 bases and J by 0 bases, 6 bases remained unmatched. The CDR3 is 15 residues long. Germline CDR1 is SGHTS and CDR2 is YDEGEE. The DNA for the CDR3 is TGTGCCAGCAGCCGGAGACAGGGTCTGAACACTGAAGCTTTCTTT. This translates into CASSRRQGLNTEAFF.

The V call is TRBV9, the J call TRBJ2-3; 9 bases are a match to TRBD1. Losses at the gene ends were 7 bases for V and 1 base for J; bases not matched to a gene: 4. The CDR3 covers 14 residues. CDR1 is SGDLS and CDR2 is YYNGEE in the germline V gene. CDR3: CASGDRVGTDTQYF. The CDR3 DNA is TGTGCCAGCGGGGACAGGGTGGGCACAGATACGCAGTATTTT.

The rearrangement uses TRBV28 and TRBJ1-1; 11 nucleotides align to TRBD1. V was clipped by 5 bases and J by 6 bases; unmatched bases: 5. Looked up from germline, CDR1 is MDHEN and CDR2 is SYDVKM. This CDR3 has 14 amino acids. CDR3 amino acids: CASSAGQGVAEAFF. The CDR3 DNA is TGTGCCAGCAGTGCGGGACAGGGGGTGGCTGAAGCTTTCTTT. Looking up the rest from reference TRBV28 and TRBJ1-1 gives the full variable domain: DVKVTQSSRYLVKRTGEKVFLECVQDMDHENMFWYRQDPGLGLRLIYFSYDVKMKEKGDIPEGYSVSREKKERFSLILESASTNQTSMYLCASSAGQGVAEAFFGQGTRLTVV.

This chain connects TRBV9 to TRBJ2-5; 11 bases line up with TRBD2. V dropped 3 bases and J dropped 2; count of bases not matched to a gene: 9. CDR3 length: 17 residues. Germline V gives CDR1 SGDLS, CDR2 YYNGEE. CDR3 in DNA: TGTGCCAGCAGCGGACATATAGCGGGAGGGGGTCAAGAGACCCAGTACTTC. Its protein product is CASSGHIAGGGQETQYF. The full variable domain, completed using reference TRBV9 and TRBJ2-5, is DSGVTQTPKHLITATGQRVTLRCSPRSGDLSVYWYQQSLDQGLQFLIQYYNGEERAKGNILERFSAQQFPDLHSELNLSSLELGDSALYFCASSGHIAGGGQETQYFGPGTRLLVL.

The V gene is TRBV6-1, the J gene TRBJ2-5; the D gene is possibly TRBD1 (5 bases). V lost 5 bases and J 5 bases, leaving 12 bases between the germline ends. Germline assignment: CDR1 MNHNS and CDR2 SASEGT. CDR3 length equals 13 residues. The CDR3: CASSSGRWETQYF. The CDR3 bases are TGTGCCAGCAGTTCAGGGCGCTGGGAGACCCAGTACTTC.

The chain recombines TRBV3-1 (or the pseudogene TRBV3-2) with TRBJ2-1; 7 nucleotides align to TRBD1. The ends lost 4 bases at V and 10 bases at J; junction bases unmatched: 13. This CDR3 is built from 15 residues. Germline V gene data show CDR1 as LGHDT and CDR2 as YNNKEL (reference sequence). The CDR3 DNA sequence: TGTGCCAGCAGCCCCTATGAGGGGGCACAGAACGAGCAGTTCTTC. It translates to CASSPYEGAQNEQFF.

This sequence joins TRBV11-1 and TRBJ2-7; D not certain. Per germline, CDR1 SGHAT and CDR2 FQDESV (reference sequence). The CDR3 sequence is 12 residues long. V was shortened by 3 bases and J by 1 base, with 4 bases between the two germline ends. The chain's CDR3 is CASSFLSYEQYF. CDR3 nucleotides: TGTGCCAGCAGCTTTTTATCCTACGAGCAGTACTTC.

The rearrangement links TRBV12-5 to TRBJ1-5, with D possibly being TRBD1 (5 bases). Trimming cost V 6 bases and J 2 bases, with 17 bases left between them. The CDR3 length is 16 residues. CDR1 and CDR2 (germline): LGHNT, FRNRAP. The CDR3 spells CASGNNLGLGNQPQHF. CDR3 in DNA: TGTGCTAGTGGCAACAACCTGGGACTGGGCAATCAGCCCCAGCATTTT.

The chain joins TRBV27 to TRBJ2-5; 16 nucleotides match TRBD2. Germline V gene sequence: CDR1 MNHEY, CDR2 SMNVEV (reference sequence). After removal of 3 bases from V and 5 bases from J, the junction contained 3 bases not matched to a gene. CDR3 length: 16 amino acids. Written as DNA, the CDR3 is TGTGCCAGCAGTTTGGGACTAGCGGGAGGGTTTGAGACCCAGTACTTC. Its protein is CASSLGLAGGFETQYF.

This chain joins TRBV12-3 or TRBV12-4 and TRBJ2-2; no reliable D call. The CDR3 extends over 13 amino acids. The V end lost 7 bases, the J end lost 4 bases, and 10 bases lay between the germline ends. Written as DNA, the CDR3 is TGTGCCAGCACCGTCTATCCCACCGGGGAGCTGTTTTTT. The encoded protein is CASTVYPTGELFF.

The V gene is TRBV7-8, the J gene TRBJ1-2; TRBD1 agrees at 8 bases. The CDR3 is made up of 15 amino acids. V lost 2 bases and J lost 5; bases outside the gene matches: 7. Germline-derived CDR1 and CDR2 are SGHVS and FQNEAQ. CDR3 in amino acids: CASSLQGALGYGYTF. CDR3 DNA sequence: TGTGCCAGCAGCTTACAGGGGGCCCTTGGGTATGGCTACACCTTC.